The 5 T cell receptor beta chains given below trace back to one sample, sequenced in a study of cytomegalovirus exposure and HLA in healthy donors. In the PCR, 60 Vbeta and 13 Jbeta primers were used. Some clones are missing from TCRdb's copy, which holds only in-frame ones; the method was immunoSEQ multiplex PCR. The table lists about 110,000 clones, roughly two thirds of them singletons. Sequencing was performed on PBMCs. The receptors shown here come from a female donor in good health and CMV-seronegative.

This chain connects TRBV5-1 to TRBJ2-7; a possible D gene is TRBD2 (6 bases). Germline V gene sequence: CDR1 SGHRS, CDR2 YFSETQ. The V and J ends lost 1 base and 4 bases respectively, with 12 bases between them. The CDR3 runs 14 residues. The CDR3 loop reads CASSLTGVSYEQYF. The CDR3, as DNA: TGCGCCAGCAGCTTGACGGGAGTTTCTTACGAGCAGTACTTC.

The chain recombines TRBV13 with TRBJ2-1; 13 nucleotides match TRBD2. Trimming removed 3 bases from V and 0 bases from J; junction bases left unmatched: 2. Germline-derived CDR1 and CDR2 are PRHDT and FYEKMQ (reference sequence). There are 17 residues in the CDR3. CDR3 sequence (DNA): TGTGCCAGCAGCTTGACTAGCGGGAGGCTCTCCTACAATGAGCAGTTCTTC. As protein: CASSLTSGRLSYNEQFF.

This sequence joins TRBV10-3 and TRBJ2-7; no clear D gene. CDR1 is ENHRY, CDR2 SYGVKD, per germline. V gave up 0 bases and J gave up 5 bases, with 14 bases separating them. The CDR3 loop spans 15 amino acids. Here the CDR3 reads CAISESRGEINEQYF. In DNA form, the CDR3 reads TGTGCCATCAGTGAGTCGAGAGGAGAGATCAACGAGCAGTACTTC.

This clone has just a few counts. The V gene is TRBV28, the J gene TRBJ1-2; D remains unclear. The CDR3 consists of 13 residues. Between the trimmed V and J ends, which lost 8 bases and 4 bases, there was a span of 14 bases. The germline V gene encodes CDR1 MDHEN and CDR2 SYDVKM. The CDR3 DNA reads TGTGCCAGCTGGGGATCGACTACCTATGGCTACACCTTC. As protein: CASWGSTTYGYTF.

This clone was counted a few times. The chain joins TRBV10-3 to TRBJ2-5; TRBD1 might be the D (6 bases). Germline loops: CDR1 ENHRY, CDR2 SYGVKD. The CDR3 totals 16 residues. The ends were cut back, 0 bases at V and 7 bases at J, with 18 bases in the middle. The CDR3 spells CAISESRGGQQGTQYF. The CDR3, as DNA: TGTGCCATCAGTGAGTCCCGGGGCGGGCAACAGGGGACCCAGTACTTC.